This T cell receptor beta chain was captured in a study of blood T cell repertoires in COVID-19. CDR3 length: 18 amino acids. Germline V gene data show CDR1 as SGHRS and CDR2 as YFSETQ. V dropped 0 bases and J dropped 2 bases, with 19 bases sitting between them. Measured with immunoSEQ multiplex PCR; TCRdb has only the in-frame clones, and not every one. The sample holds some 320,000 clones, roughly 89% seen once. All enrollees were about 18 to 95 years old and from about 25 US areas. The sequence was collected from a man in his 60s who had recovered from COVID-19. The V call is TRBV5-1, the J call TRBJ2-3, with D tentatively TRBD1 (5 bases). Material: PBMCs or T cells enriched from blood (not recorded which). The CDR3, as DNA: TGCGCCAGCAGCTTGGAGCTCAAACCAGGGTTCATCACAGATACGCAGTATTTT. It translates to CASSLELKPGFITDTQYF.